These 14 T cell receptor beta chains were sequenced from one sample in a study of monozygotic twins with inflammatory bowel disease. Following a re-call of the 5' RACE reads, TCRdb has one entry per CDR3 protein and lacks DNA. Here the sample table reports approximately 420,000 distinct CDR3 sequences. The sample was blood. The source is a human donor with ulcerative colitis or Crohn's disease, or a healthy co-twin of an affected twin (not recorded which).

The rearrangement uses TRBV15 and TRBJ2-5. The germline V gene has CDR1 LNHNV and CDR2 YYDKDF (reference sequence). The CDR3 loop spans 13 amino acids. This chain's CDR3 is CATSRAREETQYF.

The chain joins TRBV7-9 to TRBJ2-2; no DNA is available, so the TRBD1 call from TCRdb remains unchecked. This CDR3 region has 15 residues. Germline V lookup: CDR1 SEHNR, CDR2 FQNEAQ (reference sequence). The chain's CDR3 is CASSVRDTSTGELFF.

V is TRBV28 and J is TRBJ1-5; checking the TCRdb D call of TRBD1 is not possible without DNA. The CDR3 runs 22 residues. Germline V gene lookup returns CDR1 MDHEN and CDR2 SYDVKM. The CDR3 protein is CASSFPPHVNTFGQVRNQPQHF.

CDR3 region: CAIASAGGYEQYF. The chain links TRBV10-3 to TRBJ2-7; TCRdb's D call, TRBD2, is unchecked because there is no DNA. Germline values: CDR1 ENHRY, CDR2 SYGVKD. The CDR3 runs 13 residues.

The gene calls are TRBV29-1 and TRBJ2-7; as DNA is missing, the TRBD2 call by TCRdb cannot be tested. The CDR3 covers 14 residues. Germline CDR1 SQVTM, CDR2 ANQGSEA. The CDR3 here is CSVAQAGVNNEQYF.

The chain combines TRBV9 with TRBJ2-1; TCRdb's D call of TRBD2 is untestable without DNA. CDR1 is SGDLS and CDR2 is YYNGEE in the germline V gene. The CDR3 has 16 residues. The CDR3 sequence: CASSTSGISSYNEQFF.

The J gene is TRBJ2-3, the V gene TRBV9. Germline CDR1 is SGDLS and CDR2 is YYNGEE. The CDR3 loop spans 12 amino acids. Here the CDR3 reads CASSRSTDTQYF.

The rearrangement joins TRBV20-1 to TRBJ1-1. CDR1 DFQATT and CDR2 SNEGSKA come from the germline V gene (reference sequence). The CDR3 sequence is 14 residues long. This chain's CDR3 is CSAREASANTEAFF.

V is TRBV5-4 and J is TRBJ1-2; without DNA, the TCRdb call of TRBD1 cannot be checked. The CDR3 consists of 15 residues. Germline assignment: CDR1 SGHNT and CDR2 YYREEE (reference sequence). CDR3 sequence: CASSLSGGRAYGYTF.

V usage is TRBV6-1 and J usage is TRBJ2-7; TCRdb's D call, TRBD1, is unchecked because there is no DNA. CDR3 size: 13 residues. CDR1 and CDR2 from the germline V gene are MNHNS and SASEGT. The CDR3 is CATGRTDYYEQYF.

V and J are TRBV9 and TRBJ2-3. CDR3 size: 16 residues. Germline-derived CDR1 and CDR2 are SGDLS and YYNGEE. The CDR3: CASSETTGSSTDTQYF.

This chain uses TRBV20-1 with TRBJ2-1; absent DNA, TCRdb's TRBD2 call cannot be checked. This CDR3 spans 13 amino acids. From germline, CDR1 is DFQATT and CDR2 SNEGSKA (reference sequence). The CDR3 spells CSAREGSFDEQFF.

V is TRBV7-2 and J is TRBJ2-5. CDR1 is SGHTA and CDR2 is FQGNSA in the germline V gene. The CDR3 is 14 amino acids. The CDR3 region is CASTISFRRETQYF. Full variable domain (outside the CDR3, taken from reference TRBV7-2 and TRBJ2-5): GAGVSQSPSNKVTEKGKDVELRCDPISGHTALYWYRQSLGQGLEFLIYFQGNSAPDKSGLPSDRFSAERTGGSVSTLTIQRTQQEDSAVYLCASTISFRRETQYFGPGTRLLVL.

V gene TRBV5-1 combines with J gene TRBJ2-7; the D call of TRBD2 rests on TCRdb alone, since no DNA is present to check it. The CDR3 loop spans 16 amino acids. CDR1 and CDR2 (germline): SGHRS, YFSETQ. The CDR3 loop is CASSLSLGTSPYEQYF.